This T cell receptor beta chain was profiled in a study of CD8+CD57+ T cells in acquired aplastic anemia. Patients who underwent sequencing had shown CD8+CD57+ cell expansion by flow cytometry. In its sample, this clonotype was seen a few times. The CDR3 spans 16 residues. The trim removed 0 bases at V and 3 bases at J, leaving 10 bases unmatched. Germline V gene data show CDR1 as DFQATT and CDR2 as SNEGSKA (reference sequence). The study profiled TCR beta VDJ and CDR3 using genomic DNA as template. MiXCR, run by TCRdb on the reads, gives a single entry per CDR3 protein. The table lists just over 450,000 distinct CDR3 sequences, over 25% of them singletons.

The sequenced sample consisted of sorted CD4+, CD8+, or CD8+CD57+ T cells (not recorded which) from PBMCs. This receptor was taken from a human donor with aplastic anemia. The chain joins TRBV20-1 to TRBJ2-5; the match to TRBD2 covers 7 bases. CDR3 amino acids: CSAREPPGGGEETQYF. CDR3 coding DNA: TGCAGTGCTAGAGAACCCCCGGGGGGAGGGGAAGAGACCCAGTACTTC.